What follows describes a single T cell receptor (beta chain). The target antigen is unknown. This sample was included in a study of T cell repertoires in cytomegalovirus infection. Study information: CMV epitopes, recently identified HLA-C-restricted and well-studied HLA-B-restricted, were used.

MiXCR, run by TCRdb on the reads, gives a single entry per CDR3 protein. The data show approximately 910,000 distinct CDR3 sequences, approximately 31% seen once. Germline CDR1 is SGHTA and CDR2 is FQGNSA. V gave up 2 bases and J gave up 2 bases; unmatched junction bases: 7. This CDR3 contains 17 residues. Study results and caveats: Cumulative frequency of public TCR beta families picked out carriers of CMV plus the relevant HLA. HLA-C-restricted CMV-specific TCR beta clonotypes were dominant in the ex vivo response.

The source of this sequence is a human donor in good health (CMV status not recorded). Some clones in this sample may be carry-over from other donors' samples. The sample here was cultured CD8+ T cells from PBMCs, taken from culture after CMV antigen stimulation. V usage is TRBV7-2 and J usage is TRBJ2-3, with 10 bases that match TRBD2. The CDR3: CASSLQAGGPPTDTQYF. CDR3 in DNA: TGTGCCAGCAGCTTACAAGCGGGGGGGCCCCCCACAGATACGCAGTATTTT.